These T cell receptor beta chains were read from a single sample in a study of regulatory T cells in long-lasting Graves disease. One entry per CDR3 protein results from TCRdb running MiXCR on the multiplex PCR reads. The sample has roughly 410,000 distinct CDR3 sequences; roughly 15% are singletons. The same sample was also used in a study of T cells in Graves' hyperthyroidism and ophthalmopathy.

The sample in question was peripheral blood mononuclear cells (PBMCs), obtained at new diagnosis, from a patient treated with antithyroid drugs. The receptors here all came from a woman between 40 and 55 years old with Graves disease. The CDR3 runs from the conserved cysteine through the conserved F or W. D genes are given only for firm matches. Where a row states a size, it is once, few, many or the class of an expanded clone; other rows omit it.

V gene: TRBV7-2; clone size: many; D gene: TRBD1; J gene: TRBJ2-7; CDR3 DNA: TGTGCCAGCAGCTTAGCGCTGCAGGGGGTACGCGAGCAGTACTTC; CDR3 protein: CASSLALQGVREQYF
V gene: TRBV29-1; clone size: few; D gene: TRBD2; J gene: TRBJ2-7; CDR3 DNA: TGCAGCGTTGTTCGTAGCGGGAGTGTCGAGCAGTACTTC; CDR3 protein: CSVVRSGSVEQYF
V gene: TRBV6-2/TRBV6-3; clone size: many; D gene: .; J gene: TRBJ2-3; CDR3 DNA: TGTGCCAGTGGATTACAGGGACTTACGCAGTATTTT; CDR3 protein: CASGLQGLTQYF
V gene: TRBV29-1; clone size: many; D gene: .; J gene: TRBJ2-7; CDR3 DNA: TGCAGCGTTCGGACTAACACCTACGAGCAGTACTTC; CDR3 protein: CSVRTNTYEQYF
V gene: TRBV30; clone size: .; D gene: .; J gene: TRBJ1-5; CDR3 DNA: TGTGCCTGGAGTCTGGGGCGATATAGCAATCAGCCCCAGCATTTT; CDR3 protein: CAWSLGRYSNQPQHF
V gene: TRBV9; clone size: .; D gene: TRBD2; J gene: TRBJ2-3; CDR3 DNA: TGTGCCAGCAGCGCGGGGGTAGCGGGCAGCACAGATACGCAGTATTTT; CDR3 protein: CASSAGVAGSTDTQYF
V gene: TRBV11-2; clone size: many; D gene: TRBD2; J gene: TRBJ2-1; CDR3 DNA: TGTGCCAGCAGCTTAGGGACTAGCGGATCCTACTACAATGAGCAGTTCTTC; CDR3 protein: CASSLGTSGSYYNEQFF
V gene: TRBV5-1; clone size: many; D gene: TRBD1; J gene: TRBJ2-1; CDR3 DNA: TGCGCCAGCAGCTTGGGGGACAGGGCACACAATGAGCAGTTCTTC; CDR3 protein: CASSLGDRAHNEQFF
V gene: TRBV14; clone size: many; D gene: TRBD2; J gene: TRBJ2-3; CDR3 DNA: TGTGCCAGCAGCCACCGATTGGGAGGGAATACGCAGTATTTT; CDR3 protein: CASSHRLGGNTQYF
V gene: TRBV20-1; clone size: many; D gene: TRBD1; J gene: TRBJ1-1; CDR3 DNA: TGCAGTGCCACCCCGGGACAGGGAAGGACTGAAGCTTTCTTT; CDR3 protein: CSATPGQGRTEAFF
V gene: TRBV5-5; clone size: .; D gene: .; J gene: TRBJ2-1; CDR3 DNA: TGTGCCAGCAGCGGGGACGTTTCGGCAAGTCGGTTCTTC; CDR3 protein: CASSGDVSASRFF
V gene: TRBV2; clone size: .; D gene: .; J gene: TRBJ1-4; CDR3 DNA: TGTGCCAGCAGAGAAGGTGGCTACGACACCGAAAAACTGTTTTTT; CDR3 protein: CASREGGYDTEKLFF
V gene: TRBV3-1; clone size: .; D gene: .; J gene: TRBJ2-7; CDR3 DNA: TGTGCCAGCAGCCAAGAACCGGGGTTCGAGCAGTACTTC; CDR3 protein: CASSQEPGFEQYF
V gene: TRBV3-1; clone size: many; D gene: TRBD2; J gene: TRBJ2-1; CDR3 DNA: TGTGCCAGCAGCCAAAGGTGGAATAGCGGGAGAAGGAATGAGCAGTTCTTC; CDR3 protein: CASSQRWNSGRRNEQFF
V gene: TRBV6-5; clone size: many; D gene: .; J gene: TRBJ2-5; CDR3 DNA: TGTGCCAGCAGTTACTCGCTAGCCGGAGAGACCCAGTACTTC; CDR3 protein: CASSYSLAGETQYF
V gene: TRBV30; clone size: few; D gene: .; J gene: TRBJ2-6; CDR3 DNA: TGTGCCTGGAGTGAAGAGAACTCTGGGGCCAACGTCCTGACTTTC; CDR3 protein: CAWSEENSGANVLTF
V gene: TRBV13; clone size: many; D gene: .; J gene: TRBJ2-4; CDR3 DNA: TGTGCCAGCAGCAAATACGGACAGTTAGCCAAAAACATTCAGTACTTC; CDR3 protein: CASSKYGQLAKNIQYF
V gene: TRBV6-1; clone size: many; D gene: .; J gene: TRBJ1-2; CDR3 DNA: TGTGCCAGCAGAGCCCTAGATGGTTTAGGCTACACCTTC; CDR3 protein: CASRALDGLGYTF
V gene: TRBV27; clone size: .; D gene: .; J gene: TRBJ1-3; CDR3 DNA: TGTGCCAGCTCGGCAGGCATCCTGGACACCATATATTTT; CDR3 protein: CASSAGILDTIYF
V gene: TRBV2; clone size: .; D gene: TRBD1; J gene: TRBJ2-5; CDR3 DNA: TGTGCCAGCTTAAGGGACAGGGAAGAGACCCTGTACTTC; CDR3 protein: CASLRDREETLYF
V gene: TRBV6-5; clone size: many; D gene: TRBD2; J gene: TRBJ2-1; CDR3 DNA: TGTGCCAGCAGTTTATTAGCGGGAGAACCCAATGAGCAGTTCTTC; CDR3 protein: CASSLLAGEPNEQFF
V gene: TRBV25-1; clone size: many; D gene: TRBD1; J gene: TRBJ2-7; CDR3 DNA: TGTGCCAGCAGTGAATGGACAGGGGGCGGTGAGCAGTACTTC; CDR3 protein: CASSEWTGGGEQYF
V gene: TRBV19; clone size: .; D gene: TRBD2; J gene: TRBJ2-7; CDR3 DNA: TGTGCCAGTGAAGGACTAGCGGGAAACACCTACGAGCAGTACTTC; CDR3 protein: CASEGLAGNTYEQYF
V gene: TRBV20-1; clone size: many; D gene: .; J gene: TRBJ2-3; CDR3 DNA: TGCAGTGCTAGAGATGGCGGAGATACGCAGTATTTT; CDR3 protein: CSARDGGDTQYF
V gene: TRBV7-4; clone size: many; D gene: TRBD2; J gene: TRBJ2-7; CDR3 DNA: TGTGCCAGCAGTCGACTAGCGGGGAGCTCCTACGAGCAGTACTTC; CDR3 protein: CASSRLAGSSYEQYF
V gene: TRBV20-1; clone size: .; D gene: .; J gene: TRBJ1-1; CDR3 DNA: TGCAGTGCTGTGGGACGGCCGAACACTGAAGCTTTCTTT; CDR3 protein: CSAVGRPNTEAFF
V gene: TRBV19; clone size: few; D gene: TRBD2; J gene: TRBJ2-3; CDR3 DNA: TGTGCCAGTTCCGCAGGGACTAGCGGATACACAGATACGCAGTATTTT; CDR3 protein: CASSAGTSGYTDTQYF
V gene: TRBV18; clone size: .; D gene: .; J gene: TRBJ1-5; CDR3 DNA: TGTGCCAGTGCCGAGAATAGCAATCAGCCCCTGCATTTT; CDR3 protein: CASAENSNQPLHF
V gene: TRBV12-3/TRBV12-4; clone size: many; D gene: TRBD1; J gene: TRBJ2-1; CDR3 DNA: TGTGCCAGCAGTTTAGGGACAGGGGCCAATGAGCAGTTCTTC; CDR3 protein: CASSLGTGANEQFF
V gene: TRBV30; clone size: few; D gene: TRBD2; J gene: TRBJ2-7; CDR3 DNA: TGTGCCTGGGTGACTAGCGGGAGCTACGAGCAGTACTTC; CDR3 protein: CAWVTSGSYEQYF
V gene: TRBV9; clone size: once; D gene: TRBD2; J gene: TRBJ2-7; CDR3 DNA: TGTGCCAGCAGCGGTAGCGGGAGGGCCAAAAATCTCTACGAGCAGTACTTC; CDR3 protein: CASSGSGRAKNLYEQYF
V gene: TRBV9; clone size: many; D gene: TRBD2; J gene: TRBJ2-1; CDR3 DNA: TGTGCCAGCAGCGCCCGGACTAGCGGATACAATGAGCAGTTCTTC; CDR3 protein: CASSARTSGYNEQFF
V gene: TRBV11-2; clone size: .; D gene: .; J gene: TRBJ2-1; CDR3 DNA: TGTGCCAGCGGCAAAGGGGCGGGGCGGAATGAGCAGTTCTTC; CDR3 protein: CASGKGAGRNEQFF
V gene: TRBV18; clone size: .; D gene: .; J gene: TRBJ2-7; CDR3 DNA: TGTGCCAGCTCCTCAGGGGCTGACAGGAGCTCCTACGAGCAGTACTTC; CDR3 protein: CASSSGADRSSYEQYF
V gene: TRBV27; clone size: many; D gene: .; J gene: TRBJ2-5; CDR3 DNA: TGTGCCAGCCTTCCGCTCCGGGGCTCGAGGGAGACCCAGTACTTC; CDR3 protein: CASLPLRGSRETQYF
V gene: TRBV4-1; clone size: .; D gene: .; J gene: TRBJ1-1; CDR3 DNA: TGCGCCAGCAGCCAAGTTCGCGGGATGGGTGAACGGACTGAAGCTTTCTTT; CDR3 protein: CASSQVRGMGERTEAFF
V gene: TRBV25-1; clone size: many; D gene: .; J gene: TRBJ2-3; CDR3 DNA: TGTGCCAGCAGTGATACCGGACCTAGCACAGATACGCAGTATTTT; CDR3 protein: CASSDTGPSTDTQYF
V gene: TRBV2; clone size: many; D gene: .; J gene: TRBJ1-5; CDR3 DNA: TGTGCCAGCAGAGCGACAGGACAGCCCCAGCATTTT; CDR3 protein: CASRATGQPQHF
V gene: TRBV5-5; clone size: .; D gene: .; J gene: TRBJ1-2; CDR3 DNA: TGTGCCAGCAGCCCCGACGGGGACCATGGCTACACCTTC; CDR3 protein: CASSPDGDHGYTF
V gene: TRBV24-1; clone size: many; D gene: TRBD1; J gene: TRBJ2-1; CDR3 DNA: TGTGCCACCAGTGATTCCCGGGACAGCGAGGGGTACAATGAGCAGTTCTTC; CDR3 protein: CATSDSRDSEGYNEQFF
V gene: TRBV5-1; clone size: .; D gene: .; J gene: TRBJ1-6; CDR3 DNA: TGCGCCAGCAGCTTGGGACCCGGAGGGGCCCTCCACTTT; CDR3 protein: CASSLGPGGALHF
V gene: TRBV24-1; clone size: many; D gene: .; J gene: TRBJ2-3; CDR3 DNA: TGTGCCACCAGCAGACTAGGACGGGATACGCAGTATTTT; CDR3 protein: CATSRLGRDTQYF
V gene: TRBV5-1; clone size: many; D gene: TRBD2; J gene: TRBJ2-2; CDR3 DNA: TGCGCCAGCAGCTTGAGGTCTAGCGGGACGAACACCGGGGAGCTGTTTTTT; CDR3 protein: CASSLRSSGTNTGELFF
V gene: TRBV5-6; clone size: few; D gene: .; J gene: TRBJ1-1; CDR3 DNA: TGTGCCAGCAGCTTGCGACTCCTCGGATCGAACACTGAAGCTTTCTTT; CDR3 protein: CASSLRLLGSNTEAFF
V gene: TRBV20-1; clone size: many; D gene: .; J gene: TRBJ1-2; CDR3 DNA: TGCAGTGCTAGAGATCTCGAGGGGACCTATGGCTACACCTTC; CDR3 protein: CSARDLEGTYGYTF
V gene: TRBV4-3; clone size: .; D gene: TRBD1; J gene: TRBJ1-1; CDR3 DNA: TGCGCCAGCAGCCACACGGACAGGGAGGATACTGAAGCTTTCTTT; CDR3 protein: CASSHTDREDTEAFF
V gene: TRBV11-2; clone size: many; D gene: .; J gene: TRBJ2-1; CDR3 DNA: TGTGCCAGCAGCTTAGATCTGGGTTACAATGAGCAGTTCTTC; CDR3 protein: CASSLDLGYNEQFF
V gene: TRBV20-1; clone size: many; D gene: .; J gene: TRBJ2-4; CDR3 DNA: TGCAGTGCTTCCATGGGCCCGACCACCAAAAACATTCAGTACTTC; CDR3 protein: CSASMGPTTKNIQYF
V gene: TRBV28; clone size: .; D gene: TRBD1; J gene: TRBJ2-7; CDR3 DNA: TGTGCCAGCAGTTCAGGGACAGTATCGGGCGAGCAGTACTTC; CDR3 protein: CASSSGTVSGEQYF
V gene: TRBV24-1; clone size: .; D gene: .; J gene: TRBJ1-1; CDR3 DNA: TGTGCCACCAGTTTACAGTCACCCCTGAACACTGAAGCTTTCTTT; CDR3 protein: CATSLQSPLNTEAFF
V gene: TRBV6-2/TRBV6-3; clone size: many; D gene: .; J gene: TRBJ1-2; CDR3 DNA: TGTGCCAGCAGTTACGGTCTCCTCTATGGCTACACCTTC; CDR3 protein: CASSYGLLYGYTF
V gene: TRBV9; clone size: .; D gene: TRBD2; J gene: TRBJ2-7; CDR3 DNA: TGTGCCAGCAGCGTAGTGGGGACTAGCGTAGCCGAGCAGTACTTC; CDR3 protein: CASSVVGTSVAEQYF
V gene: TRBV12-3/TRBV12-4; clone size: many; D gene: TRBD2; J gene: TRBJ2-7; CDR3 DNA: TGTGCCAGCAGTTTAGAATTAGCGGGAAGCCCCGGGGACGAGCAGTACTTC; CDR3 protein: CASSLELAGSPGDEQYF
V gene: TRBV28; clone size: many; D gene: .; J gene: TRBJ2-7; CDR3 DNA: TGTGCCACTGGGCAGACCTACGAGCAGTACTTC; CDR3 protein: CATGQTYEQYF
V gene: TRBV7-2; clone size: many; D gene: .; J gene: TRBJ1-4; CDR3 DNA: TGTGCCAGCAGTCCAGACAGAGGTTATGAAAAACTGTTTTTT; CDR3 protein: CASSPDRGYEKLFF
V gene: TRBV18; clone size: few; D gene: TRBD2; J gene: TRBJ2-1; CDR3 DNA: TGTGCCAGCTCACCAAGAAAGGACGCTAGCGGAGGAGAGCAGTTCTTC; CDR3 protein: CASSPRKDASGGEQFF
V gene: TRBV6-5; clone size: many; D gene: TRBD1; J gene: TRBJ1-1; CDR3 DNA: TGTGCCAGCAGTTACTCGGACAGGGGGCGTTACATGGCTGAAGCTTTCTTT; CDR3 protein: CASSYSDRGRYMAEAFF
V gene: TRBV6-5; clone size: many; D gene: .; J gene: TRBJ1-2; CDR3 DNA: TGTGCCAGCAGTTACTCTGCCAGGACCCCATATGGCTACACCTTC; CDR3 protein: CASSYSARTPYGYTF
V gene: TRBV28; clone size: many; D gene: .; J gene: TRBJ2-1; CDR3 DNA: TGTGCCAGCAGTCCCGGGACACACTCCTACAATGAGCAGTTCTTC; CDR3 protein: CASSPGTHSYNEQFF
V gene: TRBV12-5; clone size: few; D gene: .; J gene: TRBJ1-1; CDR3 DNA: TGTGCTAGTCGGGACCCCCCGGTGGCTGAAGCTTTCTTT; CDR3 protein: CASRDPPVAEAFF